This T cell receptor (beta chain) derives from a study of cytomegalovirus exposure and HLA in healthy donors. Vbeta (60) and Jbeta (13) primers were used in the PCR. Method: immunoSEQ multiplex PCR; TCRdb's copy keeps in-frame clones and lacks some. The sample includes tens of thousands of clones. Source material: PBMCs. This TCR came from a woman in her forties or fifties in good health and CMV-seropositive.

This CDR3 is CASSSSVPNSPLHF. CDR3 in DNA: TGTGCCAGCAGCTCCTCGGTCCCTAATTCACCCCTCCACTTT. The chain joins TRBV7-2 to TRBJ1-6; D remains ambiguous. The germline CDR1 and CDR2 sequences are SGHTA and FQGNSA. There are 14 residues in the CDR3. V shed 4 bases and J shed 6 bases, with 10 bases lying between them.